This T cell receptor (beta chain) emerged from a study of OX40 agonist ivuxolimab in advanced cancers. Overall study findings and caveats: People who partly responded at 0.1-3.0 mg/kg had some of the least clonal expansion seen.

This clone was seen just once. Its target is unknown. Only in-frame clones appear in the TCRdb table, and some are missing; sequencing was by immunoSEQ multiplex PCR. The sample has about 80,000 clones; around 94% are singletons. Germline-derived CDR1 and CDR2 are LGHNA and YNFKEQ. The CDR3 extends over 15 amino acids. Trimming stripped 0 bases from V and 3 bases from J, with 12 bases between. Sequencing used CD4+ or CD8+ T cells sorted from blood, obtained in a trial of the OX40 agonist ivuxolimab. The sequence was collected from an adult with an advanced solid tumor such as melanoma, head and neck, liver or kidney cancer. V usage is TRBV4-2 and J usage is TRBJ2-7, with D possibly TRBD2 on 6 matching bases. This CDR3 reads CASSQDRGMVYEQYF. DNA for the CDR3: TGTGCCAGCAGCCAAGATCGCGGGATGGTCTACGAGCAGTACTTC.